This paragraph covers one TCR beta chain sequence. Its antigen is not identified. This specimen belongs to a study of cytomegalovirus exposure and HLA in healthy donors. Study outcomes and limitations: As a later analysis showed, a missense DCLRE1C variant was linked to trimming of TCR beta V- and J-genes. As confirmed in vitro, three CMV-associated chains were specific for CMV antigens. Overall, roughly 150 TCR beta chains were annotated as cytomegalovirus-associated. Reported performance of the classifier showed diagnosis of cytomegalovirus status with high specificity and sensitivity.

60 Vbeta and 13 Jbeta primers were used in PCR. Sequencing was performed with immunoSEQ multiplex PCR; in TCRdb, only in-frame clones are kept and a portion is missing. Of 85,000 to 100,000 clones listed, about 80% are singletons. The germline V gene encodes CDR1 SNHLY and CDR2 FYNNEI. CDR3 length: 12 amino acids. With V trimmed by 7 bases and J by 6 bases, 4 bases remained unmatched. The material sequenced was PBMCs. V gene TRBV2 combines with J gene TRBJ1-1; 8 nucleotides align to TRBD1. This receptor was taken from a male donor in good health and CMV-seropositive. The CDR3 DNA sequence: TGTGCCAGCACCGGACAGGGTCCTGAAGCTTTCTTT. Residues: CASTGQGPEAFF.